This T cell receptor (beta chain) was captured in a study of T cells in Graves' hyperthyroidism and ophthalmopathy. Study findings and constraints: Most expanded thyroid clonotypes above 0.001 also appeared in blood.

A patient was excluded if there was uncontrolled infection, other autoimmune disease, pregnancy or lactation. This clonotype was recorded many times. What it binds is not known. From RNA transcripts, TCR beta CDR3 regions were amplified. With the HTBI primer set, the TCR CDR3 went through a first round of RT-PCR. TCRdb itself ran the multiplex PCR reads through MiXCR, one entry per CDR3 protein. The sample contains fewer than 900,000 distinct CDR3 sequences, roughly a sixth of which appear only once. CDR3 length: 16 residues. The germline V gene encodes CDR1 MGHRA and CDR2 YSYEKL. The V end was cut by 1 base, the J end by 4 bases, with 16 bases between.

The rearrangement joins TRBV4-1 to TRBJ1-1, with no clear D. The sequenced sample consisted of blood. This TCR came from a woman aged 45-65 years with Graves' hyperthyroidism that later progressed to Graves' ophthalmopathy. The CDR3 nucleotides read TGCGCCAGCAGCCAAGTCTCCGCCAATGGAGCCACTGAAGCTTTCTTT. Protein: CASSQVSANGATEAFF.